Detailed here is one T cell receptor (beta chain). The antigen is not known. CDR3 length: 13 amino acids. Germline V gene lookup returns CDR1 MNHEY and CDR2 SVGAGI. V was cut by 7 bases and J by 7 bases, with 16 bases left in between. Generated by immunoSEQ multiplex PCR, the TCRdb table keeps only in-frame clones and is missing some. The sample includes a few hundred thousand clones, approximately 89% seen only once; the top ten take more than 2.5%. This record comes from a study of Ad26.COV2.S vaccination and SARS-CoV-2 variants. Study as a whole: Ad26.COV2.S, an intramuscular injection, was given once or twice 56 days apart. Study outcomes and limitations: Analytic work on TCR breadth and depth might have understated the full extent of total T cell responses.

Treatment given: about 20 received Ad26.COV2.S at low or high dose, single or two shots; several received placebo; per-sample allocation not given. Sampling happened 63 days after the first vaccine or placebo injection. This sequence was found in a person aged 18-65 years who received the Ad26.COV2.S COVID-19 vaccine or a placebo. This chain joins TRBV6-5 and TRBJ1-1; no definite D call. The sequencing used peripheral blood, collected in a trial of Ad26.COV2.S vaccine versus placebo. CDR3 in amino acids: CASTNPTGSEAFF. CDR3 DNA sequence: TGTGCCAGCACCAACCCTACCGGGAGTGAAGCTTTCTTT.